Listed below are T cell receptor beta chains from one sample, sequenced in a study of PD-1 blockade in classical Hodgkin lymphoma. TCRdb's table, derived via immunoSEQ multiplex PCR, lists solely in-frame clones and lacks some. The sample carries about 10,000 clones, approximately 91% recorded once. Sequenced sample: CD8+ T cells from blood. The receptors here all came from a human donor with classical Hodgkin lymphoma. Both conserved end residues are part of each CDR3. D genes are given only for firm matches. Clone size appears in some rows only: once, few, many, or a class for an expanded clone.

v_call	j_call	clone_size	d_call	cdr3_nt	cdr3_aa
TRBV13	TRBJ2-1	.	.	TGTGCCAGCAGCTTAGAAGGATTAGGGGGCTCCTACAATGAGCAGTTCTTC	CASSLEGLGGSYNEQFF
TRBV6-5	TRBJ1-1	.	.	TGTGCCAGCAGTTACACGGGGATCCCTGAAGCTTTCTTT	CASSYTGIPEAFF
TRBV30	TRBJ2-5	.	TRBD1	TGTGCCTGGAGAAACAGGGGAATAGAGACCCAGTACTTC	CAWRNRGIETQYF
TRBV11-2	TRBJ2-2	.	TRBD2	TGTGCCAGCAGCGGGACTAGCGGGGACACCGGGGAGCTGTTTTTT	CASSGTSGDTGELFF
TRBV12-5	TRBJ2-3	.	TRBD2	TGTGCTAGTGGTTCAAGCGGGAGCGGCACAGATACGCAGTATTTT	CASGSSGSGTDTQYF
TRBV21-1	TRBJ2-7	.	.	TGTGCCAGCAGCAAAGGTAACAGGGTACGGCTCCCGTCTATCCCCGGACATCCAAACGAGCAGTACTTC	CASSKGNRVRLPSIPGHPNEQYF
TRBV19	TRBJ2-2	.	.	TGTGCCAGTATTAGCGCACAGCTAGCTAACACCGGGGAGCTGTTTTTT	CASISAQLANTGELFF
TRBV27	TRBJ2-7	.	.	TGTGCCAGCAGTTTATCTTACGCAGCCTACGAGCAGTACTTC	CASSLSYAAYEQYF
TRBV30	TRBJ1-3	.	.	TGTGCCTGGAGCCCCGACTCTGGAAACACCATATATTTT	CAWSPDSGNTIYF
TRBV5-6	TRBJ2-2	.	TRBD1	TGTGCCAGCAGCTTGGCGGGAGCCGGGACAGGGAACACCGGGGAGCTGTTTTTT	CASSLAGAGTGNTGELFF
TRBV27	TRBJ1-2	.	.	TGTGCCAGCAGTTTATACGTCGGGGACTATGGCTACACCTTC	CASSLYVGDYGYTF
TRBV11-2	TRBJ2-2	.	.	TGTGCCAGCAGCTTAGACAGGGTGCACACCGGGGAGCTGTTTTTT	CASSLDRVHTGELFF
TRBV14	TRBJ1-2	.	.	TGTGCCAGCAGCCAGTTACAGGCGTATGGCTACACCTTC	CASSQLQAYGYTF
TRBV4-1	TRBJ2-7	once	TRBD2	TGCGCCAGCAGCCGACAATGGACTAGCGGGAGCCACTACGAGCAGTACTTC	CASSRQWTSGSHYEQYF
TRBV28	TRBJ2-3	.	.	TGTGCCAGCAGTCGAGATACAGATACGCAGTATTTT	CASSRDTDTQYF
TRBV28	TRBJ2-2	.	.	TGTGCCAGCAGGACGGGACACCCCCCCACCGGGGAGCTGTTTTTT	CASRTGHPPTGELFF
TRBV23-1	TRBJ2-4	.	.	TGCGCCAGCAGTCAATACGTCAGGAGCCTAGCCAAAAACATTCAGTACTTC	CASSQYVRSLAKNIQYF
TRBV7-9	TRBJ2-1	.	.	TGTGCCAGCAGTCGGAAGGAAGAGCAGTTCTTC	CASSRKEEQFF
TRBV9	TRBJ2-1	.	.	TGTGCCAGCAGCGTAGTTCTATTCGCGGATGAGCAGTTCTTC	CASSVVLFADEQFF
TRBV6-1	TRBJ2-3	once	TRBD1	TGTGCCAGCAGTGAAGGGACAGGGCACACAGATACGCAGTATTTT	CASSEGTGHTDTQYF
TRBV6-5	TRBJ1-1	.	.	TGTGCCAGCAGTTACTCGTATGGGACTGAAGCTTTCTTT	CASSYSYGTEAFF
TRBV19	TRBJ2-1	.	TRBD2	TGTGCCAGTAGTATGCCGGGGACCCTAGCGGGGGGTCGATACAATGAGCAGTTCTTC	CASSMPGTLAGGRYNEQFF
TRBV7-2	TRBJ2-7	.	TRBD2	TGTGCCAGCAGCCCGGACAACGGGGGGTCCGAGCAGTACTTC	CASSPDNGGSEQYF
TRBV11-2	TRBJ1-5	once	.	TGTGCCAGCAGCTTAGATCGCGGCCCGAATCAGCCCCAGCATTTT	CASSLDRGPNQPQHF
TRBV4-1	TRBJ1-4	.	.	TGCGCCAGCAGCCAAGAGGCAGGGGCGGATGAAAAACTGTTTTTT	CASSQEAGADEKLFF
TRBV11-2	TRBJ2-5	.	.	TGTGCCAGCAGCGAGGGGGACGGGGGTCCCCCAGAGACCCAGTACTTC	CASSEGDGGPPETQYF
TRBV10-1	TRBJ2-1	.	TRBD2	TGCGCCAGCAGTGAGTCCCTTTGGCGGGAGGTGAAGGCCTACAATGAGCAGTTCTTC	CASSESLWREVKAYNEQFF
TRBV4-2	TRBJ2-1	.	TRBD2	TGTGCCAGCAGCCAAGATGGAGCCAGCGGGAACTACAATGAGCAGTTCTTC	CASSQDGASGNYNEQFF
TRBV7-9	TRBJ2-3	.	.	TGCGCCAGCAGCCAAGATTACCAGGGAAGAACGCAGTATTTT	CASSQDYQGRTQYF
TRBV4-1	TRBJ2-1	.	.	TGCGCCAGCAGCCAAGATCGATGGATCGCCGACAGGCCTTCCTACAATGAGCAGTTCTTC	CASSQDRWIADRPSYNEQFF
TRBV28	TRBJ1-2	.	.	TGTGCCAGCAGTTTATCCGTAGGGGGGTCTTTCTTCCCCGGCTACACCTTC	CASSLSVGGSFFPGYTF
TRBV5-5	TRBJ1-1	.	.	TGTGCCAGCAGCTTGTGGGGACACCTTTCAAGGGACACTGAAGCTTTCTTT	CASSLWGHLSRDTEAFF
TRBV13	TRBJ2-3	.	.	TGTGCCAGCAGCTCCGGGACTCCTCAAACAGATACGCAGTATTTT	CASSSGTPQTDTQYF
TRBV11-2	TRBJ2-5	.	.	TGTGCCAGCAGCTTAGGGGTGGGGGGCCCTAAGACCCAGTACTTC	CASSLGVGGPKTQYF
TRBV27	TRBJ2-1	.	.	TGTGCCAGCAGTTTGCTTCTAGCCTACTCCTACAATGAGCAGTTCTTC	CASSLLLAYSYNEQFF
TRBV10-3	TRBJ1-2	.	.	TGTGCCATCAGTGAGGGCCTAGCGGGCTACACCTTC	CAISEGLAGYTF
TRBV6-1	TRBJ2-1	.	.	TGTGCCAGCAGGAAGGGGCGGGATTACAATGAGCAGTTCTTC	CASRKGRDYNEQFF
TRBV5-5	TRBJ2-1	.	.	TGTGCCAGCAGCTTGGACCCAGGATCCTACAATGAGCAGTTCTTC	CASSLDPGSYNEQFF
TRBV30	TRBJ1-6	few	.	TGTGCCTGGAGTGTGTTGAATAATTCACCCCTCCACTTT	CAWSVLNNSPLHF
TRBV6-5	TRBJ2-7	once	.	TGTGCCAGTAGTTACGGGCTATACGAGCAGTACTTC	CASSYGLYEQYF
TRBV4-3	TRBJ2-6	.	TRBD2	TGCGCCAGCAGCCGCACTAGCGGGGCTGGGGCCAACGTCCTGACTTTC	CASSRTSGAGANVLTF
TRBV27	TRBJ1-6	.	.	TGTGCCAGCGGGGTCGGGGGAAATTCACCCCTCCACTTT	CASGVGGNSPLHF
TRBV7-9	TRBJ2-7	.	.	TGTGCCAGCAGCCCTACGGGGCCCCCCGAGCAGTACTTC	CASSPTGPPEQYF
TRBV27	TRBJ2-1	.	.	TGTGCCAGCAGTCCCGGGATGGGCAGCCCAGAGCAGTTCTTC	CASSPGMGSPEQFF
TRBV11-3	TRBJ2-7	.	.	TGTGCCAGCAGCTTAGGGTGGCTCAGCGAGCAGTACTTC	CASSLGWLSEQYF
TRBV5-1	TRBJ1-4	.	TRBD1	TGCGCCAGCAGTCCGGGACAGGGGATCGATAATGAAAAACTGTTTTTT	CASSPGQGIDNEKLFF